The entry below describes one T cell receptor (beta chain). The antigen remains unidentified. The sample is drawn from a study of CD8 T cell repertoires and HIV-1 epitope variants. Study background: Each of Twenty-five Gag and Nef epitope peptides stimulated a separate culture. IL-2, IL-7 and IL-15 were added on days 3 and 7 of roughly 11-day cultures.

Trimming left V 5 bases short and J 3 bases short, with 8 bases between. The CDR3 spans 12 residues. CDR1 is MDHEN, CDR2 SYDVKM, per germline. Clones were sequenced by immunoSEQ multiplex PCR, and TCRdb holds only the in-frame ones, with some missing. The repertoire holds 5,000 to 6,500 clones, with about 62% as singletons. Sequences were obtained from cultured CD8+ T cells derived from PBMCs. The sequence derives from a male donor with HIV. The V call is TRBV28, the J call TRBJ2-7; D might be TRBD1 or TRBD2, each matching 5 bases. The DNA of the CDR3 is TGTGCCAGCAGTCAGAGGGGCTACGAGCAGTACTTC. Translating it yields CASSQRGYEQYF.